Listed below are T cell receptor beta chains from one sample, sequenced in a study of shared clonotypes between healthy human individuals. TCRdb's table, derived via immunoSEQ multiplex PCR, lists solely in-frame clones and lacks some. The sample lists about 730,000 clones; roughly two thirds were seen once. The sequencing sample was made of memory CD4+ T cells sorted from blood. The receptors were gathered from a woman in her twenties or thirties in good health. Both conserved end residues are part of each CDR3. A D gene is named only where the DNA matches it firmly. Clone sizes are given selectively: once, few, many, or a class where the clone is expanded.

J gene: TRBJ2-7
D gene: .
clone size: .
V gene: TRBV25-1
CDR3 DNA: TGTGCCAGCAGTGATCCGACGTCGAGGTACGAGCAGTACTTC
CDR3 protein: CASSDPTSRYEQYF

J gene: TRBJ2-3
D gene: TRBD2
clone size: .
V gene: TRBV5-5
CDR3 DNA: TGTGCCAGCAGCAAACTAGCGGGGGTGGATACGCAGTATTTT
CDR3 protein: CASSKLAGVDTQYF

J gene: TRBJ1-2
D gene: TRBD1
clone size: .
V gene: TRBV6-1
CDR3 DNA: TGTGCCAGCAGCCGGACAGGGAATAGTCTTGGCTACACCTTC
CDR3 protein: CASSRTGNSLGYTF

J gene: TRBJ2-7
D gene: TRBD1
clone size: .
V gene: TRBV28
CDR3 DNA: TGTGCCAGCACCACAACAGGGGGTTCCTCCTACGAGCAGTACTTC
CDR3 protein: CASTTTGGSSYEQYF

J gene: TRBJ2-7
D gene: TRBD2
clone size: .
V gene: TRBV6-5
CDR3 DNA: TGTGCCAGCAGCCGCGGGAGGACCTACGAGCAGTACTTC
CDR3 protein: CASSRGRTYEQYF

J gene: TRBJ2-1
D gene: TRBD2
clone size: .
V gene: TRBV5-4
CDR3 DNA: TGTGCCAGCAGGGAGGGGACTAGTAATTGGTGGTTCTTC
CDR3 protein: CASREGTSNWWFF

J gene: TRBJ1-5
D gene: .
clone size: .
V gene: TRBV19
CDR3 DNA: TGTGCCAGTAGTAGGGGGCCTCAGCCCCAGCATTTT
CDR3 protein: CASSRGPQPQHF

J gene: TRBJ2-2
D gene: TRBD1
clone size: .
V gene: TRBV2
CDR3 DNA: TGTGCCAGCAATCGACAGGGTAACACCGGGGAGCTGTTTTTT
CDR3 protein: CASNRQGNTGELFF

J gene: TRBJ1-1
D gene: TRBD1
clone size: .
V gene: TRBV5-4
CDR3 DNA: TGTGCCAGCAGCCCCTCGGACAGGCCGAACACTGAAGCTTTCTTT
CDR3 protein: CASSPSDRPNTEAFF

J gene: TRBJ1-1
D gene: TRBD1
clone size: .
V gene: TRBV6-1
CDR3 DNA: TGTGCCAGCAGTAGAGGGACAGGGGTGAACACTGAAGCTTTCTTT
CDR3 protein: CASSRGTGVNTEAFF

J gene: TRBJ2-7
D gene: .
clone size: .
V gene: TRBV28
CDR3 DNA: TGTGCCAGCAGTTCCGCGATGGCAGGGGTATTTGAGCAGTACTTC
CDR3 protein: CASSSAMAGVFEQYF

J gene: TRBJ2-7
D gene: .
clone size: .
V gene: TRBV28
CDR3 DNA: TGTGCCAGCAGAACAAACGGGGGGCCGTCCTACGAGCAGTACTTC
CDR3 protein: CASRTNGGPSYEQYF

J gene: TRBJ2-7
D gene: .
clone size: .
V gene: TRBV5-1
CDR3 DNA: TGCGCCAGCAGCTTCGTAGGCGGGGAGGAGTACGAGCAGTACTTC
CDR3 protein: CASSFVGGEEYEQYF

J gene: TRBJ2-7
D gene: .
clone size: .
V gene: TRBV5-1
CDR3 DNA: TGCGCCAGCAGCTTGACGGGTGTTGGCTCCGAGCAGTACTTC
CDR3 protein: CASSLTGVGSEQYF

J gene: TRBJ2-3
D gene: .
clone size: .
V gene: TRBV5-1
CDR3 DNA: TGCGCCAGCAGCTTGGCACCCGGATGGGGCACAGATACGCAGTATTTT
CDR3 protein: CASSLAPGWGTDTQYF

J gene: TRBJ1-2
D gene: TRBD1
clone size: .
V gene: TRBV2
CDR3 DNA: TGTGCCAGCAGTGTCCCCGGGACAGGCCCCTCGGGCTACACCTTC
CDR3 protein: CASSVPGTGPSGYTF

J gene: TRBJ2-4
D gene: TRBD1
clone size: .
V gene: TRBV19
CDR3 DNA: TGTGCCAGTAGTATACAGGGGGCTGTAAACATTCAGTACTTC
CDR3 protein: CASSIQGAVNIQYF

J gene: TRBJ2-1
D gene: TRBD2
clone size: .
V gene: TRBV2
CDR3 DNA: TGTGCCAGCAGCGCCCTAGCGGGACCTGGCAATGAGCAGTTCTTC
CDR3 protein: CASSALAGPGNEQFF

J gene: TRBJ2-1
D gene: TRBD2
clone size: .
V gene: TRBV27
CDR3 DNA: TGTGCCAGCCTGGGGGTAGCGGGAGGAGGGAGGAATGAGCAGTTCTTC
CDR3 protein: CASLGVAGGGRNEQFF

J gene: TRBJ2-6
D gene: TRBD2
clone size: .
V gene: TRBV2
CDR3 DNA: TGTGCCAGCAATGGACTAGCGGGGAACTCTGGGGCCAACGTCCTGACTTTC
CDR3 protein: CASNGLAGNSGANVLTF

J gene: TRBJ2-1
D gene: TRBD2
clone size: .
V gene: TRBV4-2
CDR3 DNA: TGTGCCAGCAGCCAGACAGCGGGAGGGATTTACAATGAGCAGTTCTTC
CDR3 protein: CASSQTAGGIYNEQFF

J gene: TRBJ2-1
D gene: TRBD2
clone size: few
V gene: TRBV7-9
CDR3 DNA: TGTGCCAGCAGCTTAGACCCGACTAGCGGGGCTTTCAATGAGCAGTTCTTC
CDR3 protein: CASSLDPTSGAFNEQFF

J gene: TRBJ2-2
D gene: TRBD2
clone size: .
V gene: TRBV18
CDR3 DNA: TGTGCCAGCTCACAGGGGACTAGCGGCATCACCGGGGAGCTGTTTTTT
CDR3 protein: CASSQGTSGITGELFF

J gene: TRBJ2-1
D gene: .
clone size: .
V gene: TRBV14
CDR3 DNA: TGTGCCAGCAGCCGGGGCGGGACCTACAATGAGCAGTTCTTC
CDR3 protein: CASSRGGTYNEQFF

J gene: TRBJ2-7
D gene: TRBD1
clone size: .
V gene: TRBV7-9
CDR3 DNA: TGTGCCAGCAGCTTAGAGGGACAGGTCTCCTACGAGCAGTACTTC
CDR3 protein: CASSLEGQVSYEQYF

J gene: TRBJ2-5
D gene: .
clone size: .
V gene: TRBV10-3
CDR3 DNA: TGTGCCATCAGTGAACGGGACGAAGGGGAGACCCAGTACTTC
CDR3 protein: CAISERDEGETQYF

J gene: TRBJ2-5
D gene: TRBD2
clone size: few
V gene: TRBV19
CDR3 DNA: TGTGCCAGTAGTCGAGGGGTTGGTAGCGGGATTGGAGAGACCCAGTACTTC
CDR3 protein: CASSRGVGSGIGETQYF

J gene: TRBJ2-7
D gene: .
clone size: .
V gene: TRBV6-5
CDR3 DNA: TGTGCCAGCAGTTACATACAGGACCAAGACCCCTGCGAGCAGTACTTC
CDR3 protein: CASSYIQDQDPCEQYF

J gene: TRBJ2-1
D gene: TRBD1
clone size: once
V gene: TRBV18
CDR3 DNA: TGTGCCAGCTCTCCCAGGGGGTCCGCCTACAATGAGCAGTTCTTC
CDR3 protein: CASSPRGSAYNEQFF

J gene: TRBJ2-7
D gene: .
clone size: .
V gene: TRBV27
CDR3 DNA: TGTGCCAGCAGGGGGACGGTTAACTACGAGCAGTACTTC
CDR3 protein: CASRGTVNYEQYF

J gene: TRBJ1-1
D gene: .
clone size: .
V gene: TRBV19
CDR3 DNA: TGTGCCAGTAGTATAAGGTGGGGCACTGAAGCTTTCTTT
CDR3 protein: CASSIRWGTEAFF

J gene: TRBJ2-3
D gene: TRBD2
clone size: .
V gene: TRBV25-1
CDR3 DNA: TGTGCCAGCAGTGAGCGAAGCGGGAGTTTGAATACGCAGTATTTT
CDR3 protein: CASSERSGSLNTQYF

J gene: TRBJ1-3
D gene: TRBD1
clone size: .
V gene: TRBV10-3
CDR3 DNA: TGTGCCATTGCCAGGACAGGGAATGGAAACACCATATATTTT
CDR3 protein: CAIARTGNGNTIYF

J gene: TRBJ1-2
D gene: .
clone size: .
V gene: TRBV28
CDR3 DNA: TGTGCCAGCAGTTTTAATAGCTATGGCTACACCTTC
CDR3 protein: CASSFNSYGYTF

J gene: TRBJ1-5
D gene: .
clone size: few
V gene: TRBV28
CDR3 DNA: TGTGCCAGCAGTCTGCGCCCCCCAAGTTATAGCAATCAGCCCCAGCATTTT
CDR3 protein: CASSLRPPSYSNQPQHF

J gene: TRBJ2-5
D gene: TRBD2
clone size: .
V gene: TRBV5-1
CDR3 DNA: TGCGCCAGCAGCCCCCGGGGGAGCGGGAGAGTAGAGACCCAGTACTTC
CDR3 protein: CASSPRGSGRVETQYF

J gene: TRBJ2-5
D gene: .
clone size: .
V gene: TRBV2
CDR3 DNA: TGTGCCAGCAAGCCAGAAGGGGACTTTGGGACCCAGTACTTC
CDR3 protein: CASKPEGDFGTQYF

J gene: TRBJ2-7
D gene: .
clone size: .
V gene: TRBV28
CDR3 DNA: TGTGCCAGCAGTTCCAACAGGGGACTACACGAGCAGTACTTC
CDR3 protein: CASSSNRGLHEQYF

J gene: TRBJ2-3
D gene: .
clone size: once
V gene: TRBV28
CDR3 DNA: TGTGCCAGCAGTTTCTCAGGTACAGGCACAGATACGCAGTATTTT
CDR3 protein: CASSFSGTGTDTQYF

J gene: TRBJ2-7
D gene: .
clone size: few
V gene: TRBV6-1
CDR3 DNA: TGTGCCAGCAGTAAGACTCGACAGGAGTCCTACGAGCAGTACTTC
CDR3 protein: CASSKTRQESYEQYF

J gene: TRBJ1-1
D gene: .
clone size: few
V gene: TRBV7-9
CDR3 DNA: TGTGCCAGCAGTTTTATGGGGCACACTGAAGCTTTCTTT
CDR3 protein: CASSFMGHTEAFF

J gene: TRBJ2-2
D gene: .
clone size: .
V gene: TRBV7-3
CDR3 DNA: TGTGCCAGCAGCTCCCCTAACACCGGGGAGCTGTTTTTT
CDR3 protein: CASSSPNTGELFF

J gene: TRBJ2-1
D gene: TRBD2
clone size: few
V gene: TRBV7-9
CDR3 DNA: TGTGCCAGCAGCTCTGCGGGACTAGAGGTAAATGAGCAGTTCTTC
CDR3 protein: CASSSAGLEVNEQFF

J gene: TRBJ1-2
D gene: .
clone size: .
V gene: TRBV28
CDR3 DNA: TGTGCCAGCAACTTTCGAGGGAAAGAAAACTATGGCTACACCTTC
CDR3 protein: CASNFRGKENYGYTF

J gene: TRBJ1-2
D gene: .
clone size: .
V gene: TRBV28
CDR3 DNA: TGTGCCAGCAGTGCAGGGGCCTATGGCTACACCTTC
CDR3 protein: CASSAGAYGYTF

J gene: TRBJ1-5
D gene: .
clone size: .
V gene: TRBV5-6
CDR3 DNA: TGTGCCAGCAGCTTGGGGGGACCGACTAGCAATCAGCCCCAGCATTTT
CDR3 protein: CASSLGGPTSNQPQHF

J gene: TRBJ2-1
D gene: .
clone size: .
V gene: TRBV29-1
CDR3 DNA: TGCAGCGTTGCGTACCCAGGATGGTCCTACAATGAGCAGTTCTTC
CDR3 protein: CSVAYPGWSYNEQFF

J gene: TRBJ2-1
D gene: TRBD2
clone size: .
V gene: TRBV11-2
CDR3 DNA: TGTGCCAGCAGCTTAGTCCGGCCGGGACTAGCGGGTGACAATGAGCAGTTCTTC
CDR3 protein: CASSLVRPGLAGDNEQFF

J gene: TRBJ2-1
D gene: .
clone size: .
V gene: TRBV5-1
CDR3 DNA: TGCGCCAGCAGCAGGGACTGGGGGGTTGAGCAGTTCTTC
CDR3 protein: CASSRDWGVEQFF

J gene: TRBJ1-3
D gene: .
clone size: .
V gene: TRBV2
CDR3 DNA: TGTGCCAGCACATCAATCCGTGGAAACACCATATATTTT
CDR3 protein: CASTSIRGNTIYF

J gene: TRBJ2-1
D gene: TRBD2
clone size: .
V gene: TRBV25-1
CDR3 DNA: TGTGCCAGCAGCCTGGCGGGGGAGTTGTCCAATGAGCAGTTCTTC
CDR3 protein: CASSLAGELSNEQFF

J gene: TRBJ2-1
D gene: TRBD2
clone size: .
V gene: TRBV7-9
CDR3 DNA: TGTGCCAGCAGCTTACTGACGCTGCGGGGGGGGAATGAGCAGTTCTTC
CDR3 protein: CASSLLTLRGGNEQFF

J gene: TRBJ2-1
D gene: .
clone size: .
V gene: TRBV5-1
CDR3 DNA: TGCGCCAGCAACCGGGAGACCTACAATGAGCAGTTCTTC
CDR3 protein: CASNRETYNEQFF

J gene: TRBJ2-2
D gene: TRBD1
clone size: .
V gene: TRBV9
CDR3 DNA: TGTGCCAGCAGCAGACAGGGGGCGTCCGGGGAGCTGTTTTTT
CDR3 protein: CASSRQGASGELFF

J gene: TRBJ2-1
D gene: .
clone size: .
V gene: TRBV10-1
CDR3 DNA: TGCGCCAGCAGTGGGACCTCCGGGGCAGGGATGGATGAGCAGTTCTTC
CDR3 protein: CASSGTSGAGMDEQFF

J gene: TRBJ2-5
D gene: TRBD2
clone size: .
V gene: TRBV11-2
CDR3 DNA: TGTGCCAGCAGCTTACTAGCGGGTACTCAAGAGACCCAGTACTTC
CDR3 protein: CASSLLAGTQETQYF

J gene: TRBJ2-3
D gene: .
clone size: .
V gene: TRBV5-1
CDR3 DNA: TGCGCCAGCAGCTTGGCGGAGTACACAGATACGCAGTATTTT
CDR3 protein: CASSLAEYTDTQYF

J gene: TRBJ2-2
D gene: .
clone size: .
V gene: TRBV19
CDR3 DNA: TGTGCCAGTAGTATTGCAGCCGGGGAGCTGTTTTTT
CDR3 protein: CASSIAAGELFF

J gene: TRBJ2-7
D gene: .
clone size: .
V gene: TRBV18
CDR3 DNA: TGTGCCAGCTCACCGGCCGCGCTAGTCTCCTACGAGCAGTACTTC
CDR3 protein: CASSPAALVSYEQYF

J gene: TRBJ1-2
D gene: .
clone size: .
V gene: TRBV7-9
CDR3 DNA: TGTGCCAGCAGCCTGGGGGCAGATTTCTCCTATGGCTACACCTTC
CDR3 protein: CASSLGADFSYGYTF